The 7 T cell receptor beta chains reported below all come from one sample, sequenced in a study of radiotherapy plus CTLA-4 blockade in lung cancer listed by TCRdb under 2018. The library was made by the immunoSEQ multiplex PCR assay. Not all clones reach the TCRdb copy of this immuneACCESS table, which keeps in-frame sequences only. Checked studies attribute under half of the gap to unresolved V genes and leave the rest unexplained. In all, the sample holds about 67,000 clones, and 65% to 85% of those were seen once. The ten largest clones take up about 16% of the sample. Sequenced material: peripheral blood, taken from a patient treated with radiotherapy plus ipilimumab. The source of these receptors is a human donor with non-small cell lung cancer whose response to radiotherapy plus ipilimumab could not be evaluated. Some clones in this sample may be carry-over from other donors' samples.

The chain is built from TRBV7-3 and TRBJ2-3, with a tentative D call TRBD1 (7 bases). Germline assignment: CDR1 SGHTA and CDR2 FQGTGA. The length of the CDR3 is 15 residues. V gave up 5 bases and J gave up 0 bases, with 12 bases separating them. The CDR3 nucleotides read TGTGCCAGCAGCCCAGGGGGGATCAGCACAGATACGCAGTATTTT. It codes for CASSPGGISTDTQYF.

This chain joins TRBV6-1 and TRBJ2-5, with 8 bases matching TRBD1. After removal of 6 bases from V and 5 bases from J, the junction contained 11 bases not matched to a gene. CDR1 is MNHNS, CDR2 SASEGT, per germline. The CDR3 loop spans 15 amino acids. CDR3 nucleotide sequence: TGTGCCAGCAGCTTAAACAGGGGGAGCGAGGAGACCCAGTACTTC. It encodes CASSLNRGSEETQYF.

This clone was seen ten or more times. The gene calls are TRBV5-8 and TRBJ2-7; 12 bases map to TRBD1. The CDR3 is made up of 15 amino acids. Germline CDR1 reads SGHTS; CDR2 reads YDEGEE. The ends lost 0 bases at V and 5 bases at J; junction bases unmatched: 3. In DNA, the CDR3 is TGTGCCAGCAGCTTGGGGGACAGGGGGCTCGACGAGCAGTACTTC. Protein: CASSLGDRGLDEQYF.

For the CDR3, the DNA is TGTGCCAGCAGCGTAGGGATAGCGGGGGCCATGGATACGCAGTATTTT. Translated: CASSVGIAGAMDTQYF. V usage is TRBV9 and J usage is TRBJ2-3; 9 bases fit TRBD2. With V trimmed by 0 bases and J by 6 bases, 8 bases remained unmatched. Germline V gene sequence: CDR1 SGDLS, CDR2 YYNGEE. There are 16 residues in the CDR3.

This clone was seen once. V is TRBV4-2 and J is TRBJ1-1; a possible D gene is TRBD1 (5 bases). Trimming took off 0 bases at V and 4 bases at J, with 18 bases between the two ends. The CDR3 has 17 residues. Germline CDR1 is LGHNA and CDR2 is YNFKEQ. CDR3 protein: CASSQDWGGRPSTEAFF. The DNA for the CDR3 is TGTGCCAGCAGCCAAGATTGGGGGGGAAGACCCTCCACTGAAGCTTTCTTT.

The V and J genes are TRBV19 and TRBJ2-1; TRBD1 matches 8 bases. J lost 2 bases, V lost 1 base, and 1 base had no gene match. The CDR3 is made up of 15 amino acids. The germline V gene has CDR1 LNHDA and CDR2 SQIVND (reference sequence). The CDR3 bases are TGTGCCAGTAGTATAGCAGGGGGCGCCTACAATGAGCAGTTCTTC. Amino acids: CASSIAGGAYNEQFF.

This clone was seen only a few times. The chain links TRBV27 to TRBJ2-3; TRBD2 agrees at 8 bases. Germline V CDR1 and CDR2: MNHEY, SMNVEV (reference sequence). V gave up 6 bases and J gave up 6 bases; unmatched junction bases: 8. This CDR3 contains 14 residues. DNA of the CDR3: TGTGCCAGCAGGCGTAGCGGGGCCCGGGATACGCAGTATTTT. This translates into CASRRSGARDTQYF.